This T cell receptor beta chain was captured by sequencing in a study of human T cells and chemical hapten exposure. Each CDR3 protein gets one entry after TCRdb re-called the RACE reads with MiXCR. The sample lists more than 100,000 distinct CDR3 sequences; about 11% were seen once. V was pared by 5 bases and J by 0 bases, with 3 bases of the junction left unmatched. The CDR3 runs 17 residues. A few counts support this clonotype. Its antigen remains unknown. Time point given: patch test 3, about 24 weeks after DPC sensitization. The treatment here: therapeutic diphenylcyclopropenone sensitization with weekly scalp DPC. Points from the study as a whole: Among TCRs, those above 1 in 1000 frequency were unaffected by DPC sensitization.

V usage is TRBV12-3 or TRBV12-4 and J usage is TRBJ2-1, with 14 bases aligning to TRBD2. Material: whole blood, obtained in connection with sensitization to the hapten diphenylcyclopropenone (DPC). This receptor was identified in a woman in her 50s with alopecia areata. Some clones in this sample may be carry-over from other donors' samples. The CDR3 DNA sequence: TGTGCCAGCAGTCGGACTAGCGGGGGGCTCTCCTACAATGAGCAGTTCTTC. Its translation is CASSRTSGGLSYNEQFF.